One and the same sample provided the 10 T cell receptor beta chains below, sequenced in a study of molecular identifiers for immune sequencing clone quantification. From the PCR reads, TCRdb called clonotypes with MiXCR, one entry per CDR3 protein. The table lists some 590,000 distinct CDR3 sequences, 25% of them singletons. Sequences were obtained from naive CD8+ T cells from blood, with Jurkat cell RNA spiked in. Subset specified: FACS-sorted CD8+CD4-CCR7+CD45RA+ naive T cells. The source of these receptors is a human donor in good health. Some libraries in this study had Jurkat cell RNA spiked in.

To note about this clonotype: It may be a read error: a sequence one base away is much more abundant. The V gene is TRBV5-6, the J gene TRBJ2-3; D may be TRBD1 (5 bases). Gene TRBJ1-5 matches the end of the DNA better, so the J call may be wrong. Germline CDR1 SGHDT, CDR2 YYEEEE. The CDR3 has 15 residues. The CDR3 bases are TGTGCCAGCAACGCAGGGACTTTCGGCACAGATACGCAGCATTTT. Translated: CASNAGTFGTDTQHF.

The chain combines TRBV19 with TRBJ1-5, with D perhaps TRBD1 (5 bases). Germline-derived CDR1 and CDR2 are LNHDA and SQIVND (reference sequence). The CDR3 runs to 16 residues. Trimming pared 3 bases from V and 0 bases from J, leaving 12 bases between. The CDR3 region is CASSIGTENSNQPQHF. The CDR3 DNA reads as TGTGCCAGTAGTATCGGGACGGAGAATAGCAATCAGCCCCAGCATTTT.

This clonotype has just a few counts. The chain combines TRBV3-1 with TRBJ1-5; D uncertain. CDR3 size: 15 residues. The V end lost 1 base, the J end lost 4 bases, and 11 bases lay between the germline ends. CDR1 LGHDT and CDR2 YNNKEL come from the germline V gene (reference sequence). DNA of the CDR3: TGTGCCAGCAGCCAAGGCGGGCAGCTTAATCAGCCCCAGCATTTT. It is translated as CASSQGGQLNQPQHF.

The chain carries TRBV25-1 and TRBJ2-7; D may be TRBD1 or TRBD2 (5 bases each). Looked up from germline, CDR1 is MGHDK and CDR2 is SYGVNS. The CDR3 is 13 amino acids. The ends were cut back, 10 bases at V and 0 bases at J, with 13 bases in the middle. CDR3 DNA: TGTGCCACCCGGGACGGAACCTCCTACGAGCAGTACTTC. Protein sequence: CATRDGTSYEQYF.

The chain couples TRBV19 to TRBJ2-2, with 8 bases matching TRBD1. V trimming: 7 bases; J trimming: 6 bases; junction bases outside the gene matches: 10. The CDR3 is 15 amino acids. Germline V CDR1 and CDR2: LNHDA, SQIVND (reference sequence). As DNA, the CDR3 is TGTGCCAGTACCTGGGAGCAGGGGGCGGCCGGGGAGCTGTTTTTT. This translates into CASTWEQGAAGELFF. The variable domain in full, completed from reference TRBV19 and TRBJ2-2, reads DGGITQSPKYLFRKEGQNVTLSCEQNLNHDAMYWYRQDPGQGLRLIYYSQIVNDFQKGDIAEGYSVSREKKESFPLTVTSAQKNPTAFYLCASTWEQGAAGELFFGEGSRLTVL.

This clonotype was counted a few times. V is TRBV10-3 and J is TRBJ2-7; unclear D gene. The V and J ends lost 3 bases and 2 bases respectively, with 17 bases between them. The CDR3 length is 16 residues. CDR1 and CDR2 (germline): ENHRY, SYGVKD. CDR3 amino acids: CAISDYDRVQTYEQYF. The CDR3 DNA sequence: TGTGCCATCAGTGATTACGACCGGGTCCAGACCTACGAGCAGTACTTC.

The chain uses TRBV5-6 and TRBJ1-6; no firm D call. The CDR3 runs to 14 residues. CDR1 is SGHDT, CDR2 YYEEEE, per germline. V shed 4 bases and J shed 3 bases, with 8 bases lying between them. The CDR3 sequence is CASSHSSYNSPLHF. In DNA, the CDR3 is TGTGCCAGCAGCCACTCCAGCTATAATTCACCCCTCCACTTT.

The V gene is TRBV2, the J gene TRBJ1-4, with D tentatively TRBD1 (5 bases). Germline V gene data show CDR1 as SNHLY and CDR2 as FYNNEI. With 7 bases removed from V and 6 bases from J, the gap between germline ends came to 15 bases. CDR3 size: 14 residues. The CDR3 protein is CASKTGPGYEKLFF. The CDR3 DNA is TGTGCCAGCAAGACGGGACCGGGGTATGAAAAACTGTTTTTT.

This clonotype was observed a handful of times. The chain couples TRBV4-1 to TRBJ2-7; 8 bases fit TRBD1. The CDR3 totals 16 residues. CDR1 and CDR2 (germline): MGHRA, YSYEKL. J lost 4 bases, V lost 4 bases, and 12 bases had no gene match. This CDR3 reads CASSPDNLGQGYEQYF. The CDR3 region has the DNA TGCGCCAGCAGCCCAGACAACTTAGGACAGGGATACGAGCAGTACTTC.

Turning to this clonotype: A junction end diverges from the germline sequence, so it may reflect a read error. The J gene is TRBJ1-4, the V gene TRBV3-1, with D possibly matching TRBD1 (5 bases). Germline CDR1 and CDR2: LGHDT and YNNKEL (reference sequence). The CDR3 sequence is 17 residues long. CDR3 loop: CVSSQSGTGETRGKLFF. For the CDR3, the DNA is TGTGTCAGCAGCCAATCGGGGACTGGTGAAACGAGGGGAAAACTGTTTTTT.